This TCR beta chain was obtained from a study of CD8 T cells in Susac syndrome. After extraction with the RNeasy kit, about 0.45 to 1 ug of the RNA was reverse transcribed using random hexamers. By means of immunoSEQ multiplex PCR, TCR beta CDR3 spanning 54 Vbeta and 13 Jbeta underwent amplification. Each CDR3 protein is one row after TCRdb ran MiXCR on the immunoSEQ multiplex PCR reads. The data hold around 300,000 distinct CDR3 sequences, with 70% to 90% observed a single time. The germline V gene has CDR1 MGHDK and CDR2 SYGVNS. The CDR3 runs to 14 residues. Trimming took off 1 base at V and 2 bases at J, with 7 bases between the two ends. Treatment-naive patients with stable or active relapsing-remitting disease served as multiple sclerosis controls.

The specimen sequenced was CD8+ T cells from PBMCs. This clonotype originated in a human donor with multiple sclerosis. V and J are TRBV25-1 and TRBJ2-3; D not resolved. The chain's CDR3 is CASSELAVTDTQYF. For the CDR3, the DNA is TGTGCCAGCAGTGAATTGGCGGTCACAGATACGCAGTATTTT.